This paragraph covers one TCR beta chain sequence. Sequencing was performed with immunoSEQ multiplex PCR; in TCRdb, only in-frame clones are kept and a portion is missing. The sample includes about 15,000 clones, roughly 69% seen only once; the top ten take approximately 11%. These data come from a study of cytotoxic CD8 clonotypes in ibrutinib-treated CLL. Study-wide background: The samples contained approximately 280,000 productive templates on average. They also contained an average of about 100,000 productive rearrangements.

The V end lost 0 bases, the J end lost 1 base, and 6 bases lay between the germline ends. Germline CDR1 MNHEY, CDR2 SVGAGI. This CDR3 is built from 14 residues. This chain uses TRBV6-5 with TRBJ1-1, with D possibly being TRBD1 (5 bases). The receptor's source is a human donor with chronic lymphocytic leukemia. Sequencing used PBMCs, obtained before ibrutinib treatment. The CDR3 sequence: CASSYSGGNTEAFF. Written as DNA, the CDR3 is TGTGCCAGCAGTTACTCCGGGGGGAACACTGAAGCTTTCTTT.